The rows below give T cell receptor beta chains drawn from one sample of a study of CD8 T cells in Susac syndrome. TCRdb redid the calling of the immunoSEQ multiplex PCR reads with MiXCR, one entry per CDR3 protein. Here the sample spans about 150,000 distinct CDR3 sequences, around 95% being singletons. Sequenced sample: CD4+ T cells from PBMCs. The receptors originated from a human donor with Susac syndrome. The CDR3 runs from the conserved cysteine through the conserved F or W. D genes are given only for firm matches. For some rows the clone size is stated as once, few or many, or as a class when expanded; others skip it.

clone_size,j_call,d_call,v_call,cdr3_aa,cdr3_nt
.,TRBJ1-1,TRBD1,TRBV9,CASSAYRGKSTEAFF,TGTGCCAGCAGCGCCTACAGGGGAAAGAGCACTGAAGCTTTCTTT
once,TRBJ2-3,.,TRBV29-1,CSVAAGVDTQYF,TGCAGCGTTGCGGCAGGGGTAGATACGCAGTATTTT
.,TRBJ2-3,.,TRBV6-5,CASRQTGGATDTQYF,TGTGCCAGCAGACAAACAGGGGGGGCAACAGATACGCAGTATTTT
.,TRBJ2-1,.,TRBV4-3,CASSQEGDEQFF,TGCGCCAGCAGCCAAGAGGGGGATGAGCAGTTCTTC
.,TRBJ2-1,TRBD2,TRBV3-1,CASSQWTSYNEQFF,TGTGCCAGCAGCCAATGGACTAGCTACAATGAGCAGTTCTTC
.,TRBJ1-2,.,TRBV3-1,CASSHDEGYGYTF,TGTGCCAGCAGCCACGACGAGGGGTATGGCTACACCTTC
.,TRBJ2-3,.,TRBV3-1,CASSGRGLGTDTQYF,TGTGCCAGCAGCGGCCGCGGGCTGGGCACAGATACGCAGTATTTT
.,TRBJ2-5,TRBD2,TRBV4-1,CASSQDTAEGVRAGGHGTQYF,TGCGCCAGCAGCCAAGATACGGCCGAGGGAGTGCGAGCGGGGGGGCATGGGACCCAGTACTTC
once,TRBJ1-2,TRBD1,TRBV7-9,CASSLSWGQRPLYGYTF,TGTGCCAGCAGCTTAAGCTGGGGACAGCGTCCCCTCTATGGCTACACCTTC
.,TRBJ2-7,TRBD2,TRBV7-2,CASSETRLAGQPYEQYF,TGTGCCAGCAGCGAAACGCGACTAGCGGGGCAACCCTACGAGCAGTACTTC
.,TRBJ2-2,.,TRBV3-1,CASTRGQNTGELFF,TGTGCCAGCACCCGAGGACAGAACACCGGGGAGCTGTTTTTT
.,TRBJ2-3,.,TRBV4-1,CASSFISTDTQYF,TGCGCCAGCAGCTTTATAAGCACAGATACGCAGTATTTT
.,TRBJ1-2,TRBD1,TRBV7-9,CASSSDRGPYGYTF,TGTGCCAGCAGCTCGGACAGGGGTCCTTATGGCTACACCTTC
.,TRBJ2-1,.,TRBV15,CATSPNRNEQFF,TGTGCCACCAGCCCCAACCGAAATGAGCAGTTCTTC
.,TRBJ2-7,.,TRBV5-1,CASSFGSLQWEQYF,TGCGCCAGCAGCTTTGGGAGCCTCCAGTGGGAGCAGTACTTC
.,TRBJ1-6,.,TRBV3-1,CASSQFRTAVTGSPLHF,TGTGCCAGCAGCCAATTTAGGACAGCCGTGACGGGCTCACCCCTCCACTTT
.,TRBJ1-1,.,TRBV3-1,CASSQAGRTTEAFF,TGTGCCAGCAGCCAAGCGGGAAGGACCACTGAAGCTTTCTTT
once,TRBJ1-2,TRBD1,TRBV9,CASSVGQGDYGYTF,TGTGCCAGCAGCGTTGGACAGGGCGACTATGGCTACACCTTC
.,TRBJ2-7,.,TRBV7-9,CASRGEPSYEQYF,TGTGCCAGCAGGGGGGAGCCCTCCTACGAGCAGTACTTC
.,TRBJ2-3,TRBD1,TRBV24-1,CATSDPNPSGTGGADTQYF,TGTGCCACCAGTGATCCTAACCCGTCCGGGACAGGGGGAGCAGATACGCAGTATTTT
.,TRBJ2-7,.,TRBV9,CASNSGGGSYEQYF,TGTGCCAGCAACTCCGGAGGGGGATCCTACGAGCAGTACTTC
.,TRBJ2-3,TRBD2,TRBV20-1,CSARAFPSGGLDTQYF,TGCAGTGCTAGAGCCTTCCCTAGCGGGGGATTAGATACGCAGTATTTT
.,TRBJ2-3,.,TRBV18,CASSSIPRGTDTQYF,TGTGCCAGCTCAAGCATACCACGGGGCACAGATACGCAGTATTTT
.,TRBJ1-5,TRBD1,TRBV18,CASSPFGGQGDQPQHF,TGTGCCAGCTCACCATTTGGGGGACAGGGAGATCAGCCCCAGCATTTT
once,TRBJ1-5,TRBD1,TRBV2,CASRAGTGENQPQHF,TGTGCCAGCAGAGCCGGGACAGGGGAAAATCAGCCCCAGCATTTT
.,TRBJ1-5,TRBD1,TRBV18,CASSPGQGGNQPQHF,TGTGCCAGCTCCCCGGGACAGGGAGGCAATCAGCCCCAGCATTTT